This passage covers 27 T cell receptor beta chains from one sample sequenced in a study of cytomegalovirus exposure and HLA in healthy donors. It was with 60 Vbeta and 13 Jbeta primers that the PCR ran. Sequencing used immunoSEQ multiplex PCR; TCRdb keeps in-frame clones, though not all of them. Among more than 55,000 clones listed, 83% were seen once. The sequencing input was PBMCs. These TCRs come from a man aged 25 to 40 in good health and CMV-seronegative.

The CDR3 protein is CATSRDRRSSYEQYF. CDR3 in DNA: TGTGCCACCAGCAGAGACAGGAGGAGCTCCTACGAGCAGTACTTC. V gene TRBV15 combines with J gene TRBJ2-7, with D maybe TRBD2 (5 bases). The CDR3 extends over 15 amino acids. Germline CDR1 reads LNHNV; CDR2 reads YYDKDF (reference sequence). The V end was cut by 0 bases, the J end by 0 bases, with 9 bases between.

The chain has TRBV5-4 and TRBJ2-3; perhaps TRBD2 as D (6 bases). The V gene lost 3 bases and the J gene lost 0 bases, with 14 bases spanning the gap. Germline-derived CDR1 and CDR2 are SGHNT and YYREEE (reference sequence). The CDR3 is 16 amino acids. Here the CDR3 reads CASSYNSGSSTDTQYF. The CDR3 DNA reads TGTGCCAGCAGCTACAATAGCGGATCTAGCACAGATACGCAGTATTTT.

Here the CDR3 reads CASSLHRVSSPPDTQYF. The CDR3 DNA reads as TGTGCCAGCAGCTTACACAGGGTCTCGAGTCCTCCAGATACGCAGTATTTT. The V and J genes are TRBV5-4 and TRBJ2-3; a weak D match, TRBD1 (6 bases). The germline V gene has CDR1 SGHNT and CDR2 YYREEE (reference sequence). The CDR3 length is 17 residues. V lost 2 bases and J 4 bases, leaving 20 bases between the germline ends.

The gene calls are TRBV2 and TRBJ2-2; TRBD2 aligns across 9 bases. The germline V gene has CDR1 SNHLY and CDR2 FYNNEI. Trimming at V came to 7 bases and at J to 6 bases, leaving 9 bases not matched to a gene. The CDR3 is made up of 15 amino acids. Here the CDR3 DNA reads TGTGCCAGCAAAACTAGCGGGCATGCAGCCGGGGAGCTGTTTTTT. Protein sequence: CASKTSGHAAGELFF.

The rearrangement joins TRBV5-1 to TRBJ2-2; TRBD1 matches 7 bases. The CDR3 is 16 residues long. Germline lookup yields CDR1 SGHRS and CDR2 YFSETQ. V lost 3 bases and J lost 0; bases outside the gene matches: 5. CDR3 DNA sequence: TGCGCCAGCAGCTCTGACACAGGGGCGAACACCGGGGAGCTGTTTTTT. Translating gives CASSSDTGANTGELFF.

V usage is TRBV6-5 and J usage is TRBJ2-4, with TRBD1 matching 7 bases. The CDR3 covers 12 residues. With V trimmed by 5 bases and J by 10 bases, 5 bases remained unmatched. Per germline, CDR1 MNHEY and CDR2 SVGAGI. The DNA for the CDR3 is TGTGCCAGCAGTCTAGACAGGGATATTCAGTACTTC. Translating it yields CASSLDRDIQYF.

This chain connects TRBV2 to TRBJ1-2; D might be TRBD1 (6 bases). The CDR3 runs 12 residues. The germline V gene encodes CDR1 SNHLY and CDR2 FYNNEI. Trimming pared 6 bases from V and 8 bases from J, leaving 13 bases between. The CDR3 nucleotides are TGTGCCAGCAGCCGGGACACTTGGGGCTACACCTTC. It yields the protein CASSRDTWGYTF.

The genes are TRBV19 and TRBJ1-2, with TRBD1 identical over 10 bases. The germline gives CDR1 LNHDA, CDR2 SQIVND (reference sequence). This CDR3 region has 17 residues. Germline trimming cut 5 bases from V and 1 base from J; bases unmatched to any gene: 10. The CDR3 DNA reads TGTGCCAGTAGTCGGGGGACAGGGGCCCTCTTTAACTATGGCTACACCTTC. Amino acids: CASSRGTGALFNYGYTF.

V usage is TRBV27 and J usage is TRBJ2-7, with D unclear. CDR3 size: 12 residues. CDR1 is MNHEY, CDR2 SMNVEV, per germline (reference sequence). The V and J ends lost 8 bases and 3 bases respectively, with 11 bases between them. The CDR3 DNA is TGTGCCAGCCGAGATCTATACTACGAGCAGTACTTC. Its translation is CASRDLYYEQYF.

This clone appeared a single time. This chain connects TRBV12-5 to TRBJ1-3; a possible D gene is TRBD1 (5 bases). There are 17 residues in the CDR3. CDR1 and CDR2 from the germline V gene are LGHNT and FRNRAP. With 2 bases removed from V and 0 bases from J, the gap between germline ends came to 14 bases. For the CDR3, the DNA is TGTGCTAGTGGTTTGTCGACGGGACTGATCTCTGGAAACACCATATATTTT. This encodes CASGLSTGLISGNTIYF.

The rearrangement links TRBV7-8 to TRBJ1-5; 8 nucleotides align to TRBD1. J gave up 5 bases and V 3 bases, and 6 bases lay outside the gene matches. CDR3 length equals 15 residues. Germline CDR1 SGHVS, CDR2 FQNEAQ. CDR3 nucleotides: TGTGCCAGCAGCTTGGGCAGGGGGCGCGATCAGCCCCAGCATTTT. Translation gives CASSLGRGRDQPQHF.

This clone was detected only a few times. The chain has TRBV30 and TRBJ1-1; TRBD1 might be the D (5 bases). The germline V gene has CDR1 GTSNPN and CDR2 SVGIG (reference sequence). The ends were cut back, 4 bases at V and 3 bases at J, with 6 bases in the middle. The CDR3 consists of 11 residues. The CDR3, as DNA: TGTGCCTGGACGGGGGACACTGAAGCTTTCTTT. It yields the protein CAWTGDTEAFF.

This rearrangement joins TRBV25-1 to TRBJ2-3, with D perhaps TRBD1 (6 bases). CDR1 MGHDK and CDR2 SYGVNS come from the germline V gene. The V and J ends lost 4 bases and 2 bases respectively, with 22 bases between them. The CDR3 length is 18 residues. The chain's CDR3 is CASSGGLGAHPFTDTQYF. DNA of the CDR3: TGTGCCAGCAGTGGGGGGCTGGGGGCGCATCCTTTCACAGATACGCAGTATTTT.

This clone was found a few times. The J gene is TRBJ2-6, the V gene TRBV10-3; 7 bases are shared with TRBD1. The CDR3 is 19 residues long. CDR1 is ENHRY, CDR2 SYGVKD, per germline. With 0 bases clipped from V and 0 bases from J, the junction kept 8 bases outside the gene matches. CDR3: CAISESEGGLSSGANVLTF. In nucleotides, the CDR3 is TGTGCCATCAGTGAGTCGGAAGGGGGCCTCAGCTCTGGGGCCAACGTCCTGACTTTC.

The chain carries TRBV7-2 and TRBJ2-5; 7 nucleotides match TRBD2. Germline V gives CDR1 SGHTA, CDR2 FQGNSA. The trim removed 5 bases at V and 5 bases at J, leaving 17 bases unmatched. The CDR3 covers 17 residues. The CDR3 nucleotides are TGTGCCAGCAGCCGGGACTACCCTGGGAGGGATTTGGAGACCCAGTACTTC. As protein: CASSRDYPGRDLETQYF.

The CDR3 bases are TGTGCCAGCAGCCGGGGGGAGAGGGCTAATTATAATTCACCCCTCCACTTT. This translates into CASSRGERANYNSPLHF. V gene TRBV7-8 combines with J gene TRBJ1-6; D possibly corresponds to TRBD1 (5 bases). The germline gives CDR1 SGHVS, CDR2 FQNEAQ. This CDR3 comprises 17 residues. Deletions cut 5 bases from V and 4 bases from J, with 18 bases between. The full variable domain, its missing parts supplied by reference TRBV7-8 and TRBJ1-6, is GAGVSQSPRYKVAKRGQDVALRCDPISGHVSLFWYQQALGQGPEFLTYFQNEAQLDKSGLPSDRFFAERPEGSVSTLKIQRTQQEDSAVYLCASSRGERANYNSPLHFGNGTRLTVT.

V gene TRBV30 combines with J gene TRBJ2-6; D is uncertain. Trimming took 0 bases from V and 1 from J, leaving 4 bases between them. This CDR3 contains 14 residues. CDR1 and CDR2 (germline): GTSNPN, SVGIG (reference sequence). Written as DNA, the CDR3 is TGTGCCTGGAGTGTCTTGTCTGGGGCCAACGTCCTGACTTTC. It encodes CAWSVLSGANVLTF.

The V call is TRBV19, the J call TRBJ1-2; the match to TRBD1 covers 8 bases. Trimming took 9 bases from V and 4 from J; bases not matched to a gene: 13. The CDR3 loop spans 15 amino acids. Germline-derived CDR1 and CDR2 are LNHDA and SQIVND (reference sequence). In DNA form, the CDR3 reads TGTGCCAGCACCCCCGGACAGGGTAATCGCTATGGCTACACCTTC. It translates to CASTPGQGNRYGYTF.

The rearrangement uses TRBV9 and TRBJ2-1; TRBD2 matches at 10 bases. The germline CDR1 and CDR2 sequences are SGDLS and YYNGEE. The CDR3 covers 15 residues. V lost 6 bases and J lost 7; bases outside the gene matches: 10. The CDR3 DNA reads TGTGCCAGCACCCAGAGGGCTAGCGGGAGAAATGAGCAGTTCTTC. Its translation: CASTQRASGRNEQFF.

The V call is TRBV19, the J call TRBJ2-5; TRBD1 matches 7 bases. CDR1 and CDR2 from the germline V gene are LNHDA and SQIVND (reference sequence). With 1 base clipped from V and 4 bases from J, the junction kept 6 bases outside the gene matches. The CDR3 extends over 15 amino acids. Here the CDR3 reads CASSIAGGKGETQYF. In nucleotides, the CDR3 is TGTGCCAGTAGTATAGCAGGGGGAAAGGGAGAGACCCAGTACTTC.

CDR3 sequence reads: CASSSAGNSYNEQFF. CDR3 in DNA: TGTGCCAGTAGTTCGGCGGGGAACTCCTACAATGAGCAGTTCTTC. The rearrangement uses TRBV19 and TRBJ2-1; tentatively, D is TRBD2 (6 bases). There are 15 residues in the CDR3. The germline gives CDR1 LNHDA, CDR2 SQIVND (reference sequence). V was cut by 5 bases and J by 0 bases, with 11 bases left in between.

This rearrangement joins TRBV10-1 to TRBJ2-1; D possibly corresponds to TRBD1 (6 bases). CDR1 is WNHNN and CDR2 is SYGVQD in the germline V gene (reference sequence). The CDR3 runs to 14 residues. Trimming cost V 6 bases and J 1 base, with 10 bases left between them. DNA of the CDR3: TGCGCCAGCAGCGACGGACAGTCCTACAATGAGCAGTTCTTC. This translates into CASSDGQSYNEQFF.

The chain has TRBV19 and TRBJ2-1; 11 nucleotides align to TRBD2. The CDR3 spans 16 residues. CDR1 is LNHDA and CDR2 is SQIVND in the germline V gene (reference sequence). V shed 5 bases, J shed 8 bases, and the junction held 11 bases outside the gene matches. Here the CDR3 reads CASSLLAGAWVDEQFF. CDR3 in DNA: TGTGCCAGTAGTTTACTAGCGGGAGCTTGGGTCGATGAGCAGTTCTTC.

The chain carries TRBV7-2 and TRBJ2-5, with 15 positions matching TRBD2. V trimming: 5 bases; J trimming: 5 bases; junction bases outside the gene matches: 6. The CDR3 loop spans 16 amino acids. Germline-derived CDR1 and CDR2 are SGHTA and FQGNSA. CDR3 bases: TGTGCCAGCAGCCCAGGACTAGCGGGGGGGCTGGAGACCCAGTACTTC. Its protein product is CASSPGLAGGLETQYF.

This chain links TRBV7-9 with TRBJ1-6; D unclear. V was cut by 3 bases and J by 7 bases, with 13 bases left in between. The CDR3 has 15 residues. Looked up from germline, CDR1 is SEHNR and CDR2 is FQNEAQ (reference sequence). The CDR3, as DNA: TGTGCCAGCAGCTTCGGAACAGAAAGAAATTCACCCCTCCACTTT. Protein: CASSFGTERNSPLHF.

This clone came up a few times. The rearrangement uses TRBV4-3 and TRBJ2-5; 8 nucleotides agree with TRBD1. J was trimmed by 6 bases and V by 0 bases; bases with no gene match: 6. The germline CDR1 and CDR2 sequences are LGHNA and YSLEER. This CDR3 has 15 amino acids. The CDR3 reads CASSQDTGQGQTQYF. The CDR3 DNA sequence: TGCGCCAGCAGCCAAGATACAGGACAGGGTCAGACCCAGTACTTC.

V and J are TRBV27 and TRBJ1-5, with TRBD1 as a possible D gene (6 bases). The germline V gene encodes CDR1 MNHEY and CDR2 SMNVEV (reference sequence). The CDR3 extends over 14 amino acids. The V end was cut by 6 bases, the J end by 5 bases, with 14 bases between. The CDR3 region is CASRLGGAHQPQHF. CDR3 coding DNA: TGTGCCAGCAGGCTAGGGGGGGCACATCAGCCCCAGCATTTT.